The subject of this entry is one T cell receptor beta chain. This sample was taken from a study of T cells in Graves' hyperthyroidism and ophthalmopathy. Patients with uncontrolled infections, other autoimmune diseases, pregnancy or lactation were excluded. Amplification targeted TCR beta CDR3 regions from RNA transcripts. The HTBI primer set drove a first-round RT-PCR of the TCR CDR3. TCRdb reprocessed the multiplex PCR reads via MiXCR and lists one record per CDR3 protein. This table has nearly 750,000 distinct CDR3 sequences, approximately 40% appearing once. The CDR3 has 16 residues. The germline gives CDR1 SGHDT, CDR2 YYEEEE. Trimming removed 0 bases from V and 4 bases from J, with 16 bases in between.

The genes are TRBV5-6 and TRBJ1-1; D is uncertain. Material: blood. The sequence was collected from a woman aged 40 to 50 with Graves' hyperthyroidism. Here the CDR3 reads CASSLGRRSRGTEAFF. The CDR3 DNA sequence: TGTGCCAGCAGCTTGGGCAGGAGGTCTCGGGGCACTGAAGCTTTCTTT. Drawing the rest from reference TRBV5-6 and TRBJ1-1, the complete variable domain is DAGVTQSPTHLIKTRGQQVTLRCSPKSGHDTVSWYQQALGQGPQFIFQYYEEEERQRGNFPDRFSGHQFPNYSSELNVNALLLGDSALYLCASSLGRRSRGTEAFFGQGTRLTVV.